This passage covers 10 T cell receptor beta chains from one sample sequenced in a study of T cell repertoires in cytomegalovirus infection. No antigen is known for these receptors. Via MiXCR, TCRdb re-called the reads, giving one row per CDR3 protein. The table includes a few hundred thousand distinct CDR3 sequences, 29% detected once. The material was cultured PBMCs, obtained from culture after CMV antigen stimulation. These receptors were taken from a human donor in good health (CMV status not recorded). Some clones in this sample may be carry-over from other donors' samples.

The gene calls are TRBV7-9 and TRBJ2-1, with D possibly being TRBD1 or TRBD2 (5 bases each). V gave up 5 bases and J gave up 8 bases, with 19 bases separating them. The CDR3 is 15 amino acids. Germline-derived CDR1 and CDR2 are SEHNR and FQNEAQ (reference sequence). In DNA form, the CDR3 reads TGTGCCAGCAGCAGCCGGGACGCCCGACGGGATGAGCAGTTCTTC. Its translation: CASSSRDARRDEQFF.

V and J are TRBV27 and TRBJ2-2; either TRBD1 or TRBD2 may supply D (5 bases each). V was trimmed by 2 bases and J by 9 bases, leaving 28 bases between them. The CDR3 consists of 19 residues. Germline V lookup: CDR1 MNHEY, CDR2 SMNVEV (reference sequence). The CDR3 DNA follows: TGTGCCAGCAGTTTACTGAAAACGGGGCTAAAATCTTCCCACCGGGAGCTGTTTTTT. It is translated as CASSLLKTGLKSSHRELFF.

The rearrangement links TRBV19 to TRBJ1-5; D not resolved. The CDR3 has 15 amino acids. Looked up from germline, CDR1 is LNHDA and CDR2 is SQIVND (reference sequence). Trimming cost V 6 bases and J 1 base, with 13 bases left between them. CDR3 coding DNA: TGTGCCAGTAGCCTGGTTGGGCAGAGCAATCAGCCCCAGCATTTT. This sequence encodes CASSLVGQSNQPQHF.

The V gene is TRBV19, the J gene TRBJ2-7, with TRBD1 matching 8 bases. The CDR3 spans 15 residues. After removal of 6 bases from V and 5 bases from J, the junction contained 12 bases not matched to a gene. The germline CDR1 and CDR2 sequences are LNHDA and SQIVND (reference sequence). Here the CDR3 DNA reads TGTGCCAGTAGAGACAGGGGCAGCCCAGGGGACGAGCAGTACTTC. Translation: CASRDRGSPGDEQYF.

This clonotype was seen a few times. This rearrangement joins TRBV5-5 to TRBJ2-6; D may be TRBD2 (5 bases). Trimming shortened V by 7 bases and J by 4 bases, and 12 bases separated the two germline ends. Germline assignment: CDR1 SGHKS and CDR2 YYEKEE (reference sequence). This CDR3 comprises 14 residues. CDR3 protein: CASAPRAGANVLTF. The CDR3 DNA reads TGTGCCAGCGCCCCGCGGGCCGGGGCCAACGTCCTGACTTTC.

The V and J genes are TRBV9 and TRBJ1-1, with 8 bases that match TRBD1. Germline V CDR1 and CDR2: SGDLS, YYNGEE. The CDR3 extends over 14 amino acids. Trimming removed 3 bases from V and 4 bases from J; junction bases left unmatched: 5. The CDR3 protein is CASSGTGRSTEAFF. CDR3 coding DNA: TGTGCCAGCAGCGGGACAGGGAGGTCCACTGAAGCTTTCTTT.

This clonotype has a handful of counts. V is TRBV20-1 and J is TRBJ2-7; 7 nucleotides line up with TRBD2. V gave up 8 bases and J gave up 6 bases; unmatched junction bases: 13. Looked up from germline, CDR1 is DFQATT and CDR2 is SNEGSKA (reference sequence). The CDR3 is made up of 13 amino acids. CDR3 in DNA: TGCAGTCCCGGGGGGAAACGGGGCCTCGAGCAGTACTTC. As protein: CSPGGKRGLEQYF.

A few counts support this clonotype. This chain links TRBV6-1 with TRBJ1-6, with D possibly being TRBD1 (5 bases). This CDR3 region has 14 residues. The ends were cut back, 6 bases at V and 5 bases at J, with 11 bases in the middle. CDR1 and CDR2 (germline): MNHNS, SASEGT. The CDR3 bases are TGTGCCAGCAGCTCCGGGACGGATAATTCACCCCTCCACTTT. Encoded protein: CASSSGTDNSPLHF.

This clonotype was detected ten times or more. The rearrangement links TRBV7-3 to TRBJ2-5; D not certain. The V end lost 1 base, the J end lost 0 bases, and 15 bases lay between the germline ends. Germline CDR1 SGHTA, CDR2 FQGTGA. CDR3 length equals 17 residues. The CDR3 DNA reads TGTGCCAGCAGCTTAAGTGGCGGTCTTTCGTACCAAGAGACCCAGTACTTC. It specifies CASSLSGGLSYQETQYF.

This clonotype was seen ten or more times. The chain employs TRBV7-2 and TRBJ1-4; no firm D call. The length of the CDR3 is 15 residues. CDR1 and CDR2 from the germline V gene are SGHTA and FQGNSA. V lost 6 bases and J 0 bases, leaving 11 bases between the germline ends. The DNA for the CDR3 is TGTGCCAGCAGACGATCGGGGACAACTAATGAAAAACTGTTTTTT. Translating it yields CASRRSGTTNEKLFF.